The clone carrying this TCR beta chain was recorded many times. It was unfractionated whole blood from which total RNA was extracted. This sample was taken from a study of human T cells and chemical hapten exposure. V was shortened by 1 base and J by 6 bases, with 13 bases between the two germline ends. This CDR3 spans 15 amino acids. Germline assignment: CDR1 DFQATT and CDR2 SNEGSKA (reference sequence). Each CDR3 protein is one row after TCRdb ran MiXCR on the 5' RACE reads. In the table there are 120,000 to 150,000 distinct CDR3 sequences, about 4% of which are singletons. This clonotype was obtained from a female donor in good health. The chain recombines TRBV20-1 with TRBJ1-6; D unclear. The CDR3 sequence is CSARVLGPSNSPLHF. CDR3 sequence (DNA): TGCAGTGCTAGAGTCTTAGGGCCTAGTAATTCACCCCTCCACTTT.